This entry features one T cell receptor (beta chain) sequence. Authors' analysis steps: Researchers report that nucleated cell counts were estimated from reference gene primer amplification. The data were produced by immunoSEQ multiplex PCR, yet TCRdb's version contains in-frame clones alone and is incomplete. That table furnishes V, J and clone size, whereas the DNA furnished D and trimming. The sample shows about 220,000 clones, 85% of them seen only once. The record originates from a study of blood T cell repertoires in COVID-19. The wider study: Specimens from acute and convalescent COVID-19 originated in the United States, Italy and Spain. Sources were T cells, B-cell-depleted T cells, or PBMCs; the material itself was cDNA or gDNA.

This TCR was recovered from a man aged 50 or older who had recovered from COVID-19. Input material: peripheral blood.

The CDR3 protein is CASRHRRDSHYEQYF. CDR3 nucleotides: TGTGCCAGCAGGCACAGACGGGACAGCCACTACGAGCAGTACTTC. The chain employs TRBV6-5 and TRBJ2-7; 7 positions agree with TRBD1. Germline V gene lookup returns CDR1 MNHEY and CDR2 SVGAGI. This CDR3 region has 15 residues. After removal of 6 bases from V and 3 bases from J, the junction contained 11 bases not matched to a gene.